The clone carrying this T cell receptor (beta chain) occurred once. Its matching antigen is unknown. The record originates from a study of shared clonotypes between healthy human individuals. Study as a whole: Donors, aged 18 to 49, were a couple of women and a few men. Whole-study findings and limits: When compared with the clonotypes that were shared by all four sorted-subset donors, the non-shared clonotypes turned out to have lower generation probabilities.

A deep-level run was used for the assay. Only in-frame clones appear in the TCRdb table, and some are missing; sequencing was by immunoSEQ multiplex PCR. The sample lists around 2.1 million clones, approximately 94% occurring once. Naive CD8 cells lacked CD45RO, underwent positive selection for CCR7 and left out terminally differentiated effector memory CD45RA+ cells. The CDR3 extends over 14 amino acids. The germline CDR1 and CDR2 sequences are SGHNT and YENEEA. The V end was cut by 4 bases, the J end by 6 bases, with 12 bases between. The chain joins TRBV11-3 to TRBJ2-2; D not resolved. Sequencing used naive CD8+ T cells from PBMCs. This TCR came from a man between 18 and 29 years old in good health. Some clones in this sample may be carry-over from other donors' samples. The CDR3 protein is CASSSGDSPGELFF. The CDR3 bases are TGTGCCAGCAGCTCAGGAGATTCGCCCGGGGAGCTGTTTTTT.